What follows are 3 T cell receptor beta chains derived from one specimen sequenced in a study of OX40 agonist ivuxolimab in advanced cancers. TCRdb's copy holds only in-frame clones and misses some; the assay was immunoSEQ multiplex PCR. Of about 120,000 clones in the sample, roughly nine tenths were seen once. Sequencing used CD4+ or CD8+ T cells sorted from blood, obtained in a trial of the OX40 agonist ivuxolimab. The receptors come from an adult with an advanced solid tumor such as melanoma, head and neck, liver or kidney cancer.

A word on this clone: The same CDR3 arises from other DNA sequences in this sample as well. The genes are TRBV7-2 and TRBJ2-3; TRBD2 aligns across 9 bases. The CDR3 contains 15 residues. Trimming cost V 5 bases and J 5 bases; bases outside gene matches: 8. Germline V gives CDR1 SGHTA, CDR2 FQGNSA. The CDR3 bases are TGTGCCAGCAGCCCACACGGCGGGGGGGGAGATACGCAGTATTTT. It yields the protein CASSPHGGGGDTQYF. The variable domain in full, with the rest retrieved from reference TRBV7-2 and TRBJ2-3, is GAGVSQSPSNKVTEKGKDVELRCDPISGHTALYWYRQSLGQGLEFLIYFQGNSAPDKSGLPSDRFSAERTGGSVSTLTIQRTQQEDSAVYLCASSPHGGGGDTQYFGPGTRLTVL.

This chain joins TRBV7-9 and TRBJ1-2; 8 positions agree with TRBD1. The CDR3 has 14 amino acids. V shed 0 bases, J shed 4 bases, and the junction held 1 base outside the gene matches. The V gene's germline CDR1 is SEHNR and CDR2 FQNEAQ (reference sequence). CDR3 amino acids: CASSLAGQVYGYTF. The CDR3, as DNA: TGTGCCAGCAGCTTAGCGGGACAGGTCTATGGCTACACCTTC.

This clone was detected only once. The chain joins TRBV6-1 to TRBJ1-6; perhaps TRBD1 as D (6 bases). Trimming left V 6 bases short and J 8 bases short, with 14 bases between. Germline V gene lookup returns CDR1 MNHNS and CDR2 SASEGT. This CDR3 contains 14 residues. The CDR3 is CASSSDRRDSPLHF. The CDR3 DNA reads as TGTGCCAGCAGCTCAGACAGGCGCGATTCACCCCTCCACTTT.